This T cell receptor (beta chain) was recorded in a study of T cell changes during pregnancy in multiple sclerosis. Germline V gene lookup returns CDR1 SQVTM and CDR2 ANQGSEA. The CDR3 is made up of 11 amino acids. V lost 2 bases and J lost 10, with 11 bases in between. This table comes from immunoSEQ multiplex PCR, and its TCRdb copy is limited to in-frame clones, with some not included. This table holds around 70,000 clones, approximately 92% found once. The sample consisted of peripheral blood, taken before pregnancy. The sequence came from a female donor with multiple sclerosis, enrolled in a pregnancy study. This sequence joins TRBV29-1 and TRBJ1-2; D is unresolved. The chain's CDR3 is CSVESLADYTF. The CDR3 DNA follows: TGCAGCGTTGAAAGTCTGGCTGACTACACCTTC.